The clone carrying this TCR beta chain was observed at least ten times. Antigen specificity is unknown. Specified time point: longitudinal time-point 2. Each CDR3 protein gets one entry after TCRdb re-called the 5' RACE reads with MiXCR. The table shows approximately 89,000 distinct CDR3 sequences, with approximately 13% occurring only once. This sample stems from a study of neurological immune-mediated disorders. Study findings and constraints: HTLV-1-associated myelopathy ranked highest for TCR clonal expansion and multiple sclerosis lowest, beneath healthy controls.

V shed 4 bases, J shed 0 bases, and the junction held 12 bases outside the gene matches. CDR1 and CDR2 from the germline V gene are MGHRA and YSYEKL. The CDR3 spans 18 residues. The V and J genes are TRBV4-1 and TRBJ2-3; TRBD2 matches 8 bases. Sequenced: PBMCs. This TCR was recovered from a female donor with HTLV-1-associated myelopathy (HAM/TSP). The CDR3 sequence is CASSLLAGGTSSTDTQYF. CDR3 nucleotides: TGCGCCAGCAGCCTTCTTGCGGGGGGAACATCTAGCACAGATACGCAGTATTTT.